This is a list of T cell receptor beta chains from one sample in a study of blood T cell repertoires in COVID-19. TCRdb's copy holds only in-frame clones and misses some; the assay was immunoSEQ multiplex PCR. The table has 60,000 to 70,000 clones, 80% to 85% seen once; the top ten hold 4.5% to 5.5%. Sequences were obtained from peripheral blood. The receptor set was obtained from a woman aged 55-70 years with acute or convalescent COVID-19. CDR3s include the opening cysteine and the closing phenylalanine or tryptophan.

v_gene	j_gene	CDR3aa
TRBV18	TRBJ1-6	CASSRPTGTGGSYNSPLHF
TRBV7-9	TRBJ2-3	CASSLDSRDTQYF
TRBV10-1	TRBJ2-5	CASSSDRAISTQYF
TRBV9	TRBJ2-5	CASSPRTGLTQETQYF
TRBV7-3	TRBJ1-1	CASSIGGETEAFF
TRBV7-9	TRBJ1-2	CASSSLGGVNYGYTF
TRBV5-1	TRBJ1-2	CASSAGGTGNYGYTF
TRBV5-1	TRBJ2-2	CASSWNSRGSTGELFF
TRBV29-1	TRBJ2-7	CSVEGGRGGGEQYF
TRBV5-5	TRBJ1-3	CASSRHGTAGNTIYF
TRBV6-4	TRBJ2-2	CASRGQGTGELFF
TRBV30	TRBJ1-6	CAWDLTGDSPLHF
TRBV6-5	TRBJ2-1	CASSITSGSNNEQFF
TRBV29-1	TRBJ2-1	CSVEASGGLYNEQFF
TRBV27	TRBJ2-7	CASSSPSRVRDEQYF
TRBV14	TRBJ2-1	CASSQDLAGGRDEQFF
TRBV19	TRBJ2-7	CASGTGNHGSSGNEQYF
TRBV7-3	TRBJ2-5	CASSLMTGGQETQYF
TRBV5-1	TRBJ2-7	CASSLSRDTYEQYF
TRBV19	TRBJ1-5	CATSGQGFNQPQHF
TRBV14	TRBJ1-4	CASSRTQGAREKLFF
TRBV11-3	TRBJ2-2	CASSLGTGDTGELFF
TRBV3-1/TRBV3-2	TRBJ1-1	CASSQGDTGERTEAFF
TRBV9	TRBJ2-1	CASNLPAGNEQFF
TRBV6-6	TRBJ1-1	CASSGEVPEAFF
TRBV2	TRBJ1-1	CASMRVANTEAFF
TRBV5-1	TRBJ2-3	CASSLGSGGSTDTQYF
TRBV18	TRBJ1-6	CASSPGTGGSPLHF
TRBV6-5	TRBJ1-1	CATGRTGTTEAFF
TRBV1	TRBJ2-3	CTSKRQRGVITDTQYF
TRBV4-1	TRBJ2-1	CASRPQGANEQFF
TRBV7-6	TRBJ2-2	CASSDPARQGSGELFF
TRBV30	TRBJ2-1	CAWSVWEEGEQFF
TRBV27	TRBJ2-1	CASSPLGAYNEQFF
TRBV2	TRBJ1-6	CASSEGRKDSPLHF
TRBV6-5	TRBJ1-4	CASSSQGGEKLFF
TRBV27	TRBJ2-7	CASSQVITPSEQYF
TRBV18	TRBJ1-2	CASSPVVGSGGPNYGYTF
TRBV5-5	TRBJ2-1	CASSSEAGGSYNEQFF
TRBV6-6	TRBJ1-6	CASSYKGSLHF
TRBV29-1	TRBJ1-1	CSVLYSNTEAFF
TRBV5-4	TRBJ2-3	CASSRERGGGDTQYF
TRBV27	TRBJ1-1	CASSWGQTNTEAFF
TRBV7-2	TRBJ2-1	CASSPRAGGPSSNEQFF
TRBV3-1/TRBV3-2	TRBJ2-7	CASEGQGFHEQYF
TRBV6-1	TRBJ2-1	CASSEAIGLAGNNEQFF
TRBV5-6	TRBJ1-1	CASSLTVNTEAFF
TRBV5-4	TRBJ1-2	CASSFGGRLGHYGYTF
TRBV7-9	TRBJ2-7	CAVTGQNLYEQYF
TRBV3-1/TRBV3-2	TRBJ1-2	CASSLTGTGGAGYTF
TRBV5-1	TRBJ1-3	CASSLDPVSGNTIYF
TRBV6-6	TRBJ1-2	CASSPRGQGYTF
TRBV5-6	TRBJ1-1	CASSLSGFNTEAFF
TRBV14	TRBJ2-7	CASSQVRGARFYEQYF
TRBV19	TRBJ1-1	CASSKAQGANTEAFF